Presented here are 4 T cell receptor beta chains from one specimen sequenced in a study of T-cell reconstitution after alpha-beta-depleted transplantation in children. Preparation of the TCRbeta library used unique molecular identifiers. TCRdb recomputed calls from the PCR reads with MiXCR, one row per CDR3 protein. The sample has fewer than 750,000 distinct CDR3 sequences; roughly 23% are singletons. The sample was PBMCs, mostly from graft donor cells, taken 360 days after TCRalphabeta/CD19-depleted stem cell transplant. These receptor sequences come from a boy under two years old who had a stem cell transplant for acute myeloid leukemia, so the T cells may come from the graft donor.

This clonotype showed up many times. The chain is built from TRBV13 and TRBJ2-1; D remains unclear. V shed 3 bases and J shed 7 bases, with 7 bases lying between them. The CDR3 is 12 amino acids. Germline CDR1 reads PRHDT; CDR2 reads FYEKMQ (reference sequence). The CDR3, as DNA: TGTGCCAGCAGCTTCCGAAGGAATGAGCAGTTCTTC. This encodes CASSFRRNEQFF.

This clonotype was seen a handful of times. This chain joins TRBV2 and TRBJ1-1; 9 nucleotides match TRBD1. The CDR3 has 14 amino acids. V lost 8 bases to trimming and J lost 6 bases; unmatched junction nucleotides: 10. Germline CDR1 is SNHLY and CDR2 is FYNNEI. The CDR3 here is CASGTGTGTAEAFF. The CDR3, as DNA: TGTGCCAGCGGTACCGGGACAGGGACGGCTGAAGCTTTCTTT.

This clonotype was found a few times. The chain carries TRBV12-3 or TRBV12-4 and TRBJ1-5; TRBD1 agrees at 7 bases. The CDR3 extends over 18 amino acids. The V segment lost 3 bases and the J segment 11 bases; nucleotides outside the gene matches: 22. The CDR3 loop reads CASSFGINRDSHSRAQHF. CDR3 coding DNA: TGTGCCAGCAGTTTTGGAATAAACCGGGACAGCCATAGCAGGGCCCAGCATTTT.

This clonotype occurred many times. The chain has TRBV20-1 and TRBJ1-6, with D unclear. This CDR3 contains 15 residues. From germline, CDR1 is DFQATT and CDR2 SNEGSKA (reference sequence). V shed 0 bases and J shed 7 bases, with 13 bases lying between them. The CDR3 reads CSARDLGPPNSPLHF. The CDR3 DNA reads as TGCAGTGCTAGAGATCTTGGGCCCCCAAATTCACCCCTCCACTTT.